The text below deals with one TCR beta chain. The antigen it recognizes is unknown. No much larger clone exists at a distance of one base, and base qualities are not known. These data belong to a study of blood T cell repertoires in COVID-19 (dated by TCRdb to about 2020). In the study overall: Samples from collaborators originated in the United States, Italy and Spain and spanned both the acute and convalescent phases of COVID-19. The prospective study material was composed of cDNA or gDNA derived from T cells, B-cell-depleted T cells, or PBMCs. Deeply sampled blood TCRbeta repertoires from subjects exposed to, actively infected with, or recovered from COVID-19 were included in the dataset. The repertoires were released in a freely available public database intended as a resource for research on the immune response to SARS-CoV-2. The samples were drawn from the first 160 participants of the ongoing ImmuneRACE study and from more than 1,000 subjects provided by 6 global collaborators. Nearly every sample came with metadata listing a de-identified subject ID, COVID-19 status, age in years and sex. Where HLA class I and class II types were available, the types were taken from metadata supplied by the sample provider, not from assay-based typing. General conclusions and limits of the study: Clinical and demographic metadata were provided uncurated, with the amount varying by source and participant.

Participants in the prospective study were enrolled through a virtual design, were aged roughly 18 to 90 years, and lived in roughly 24 United States geographic areas. To assign participants to cohorts, the prospective study relied on clinical history that participants themselves reported in a screening survey and a study questionnaire. Recovered participants in ImmuneRACE Cohort 3 were defined as having two consecutive negative NP/OP PCR tests, clearance from a healthcare professional, or resolution of symptoms. Mobile phlebotomists in the prospective study collected whole blood, serum and a nasopharyngeal or oropharyngeal swab from every participant. Over an approximately 2-month period, participants in the prospective study had the option of providing additional blood draws and questionnaires. Blood samples from the prospective study were shipped frozen or at room temperature prior to DNA extraction.

Relative to germline, V is missing 0 bases and J is missing 4 bases, with 3 bases of the junction outside any gene match. The CDR3 starts with the cysteine, ends with the phenylalanine, and has 14 residues. This entry keeps only the CDR3 DNA: 42 bases, framed from base 1. In the germline V gene, CDR1 corresponds to SGHRS and CDR2 to YFSETQ. TCRbeta CDR3 regions were amplified from genomic DNA using the immunoSEQ Assay, a bias-controlled multiplex PCR. Per the authors' processing: Nucleated cell counts per sample were estimated from amplification of reference gene primers within the assay. Sequence reads were collapsed and filtered to measure the absolute abundance of every unique TCRbeta CDR3 rearrangement. For each sample, productive Simpson clonality was calculated as the square root of Simpson's diversity index over productive rearrangements. TCRdb re-hosts the immuneACCESS table, in-frame sequences only. Its copies lack some clones; in the studies checked, an unresolved V gene accounts for under half of them, and the cause for the rest is not known. V, J and clone size were drawn from that table, and D and trimming were deduced from the DNA. This sample is represented by more than 200,000 clones; around 84% of them were singletons. 1.5% to 2% of the sample lies in the top ten.

The rearranged chain carries TRBV5-1 and TRBJ1-2; 7 bases in the junction line up with TRBD1. The sequence was obtained from a woman between 45 and 60 years old who had recovered from COVID-19. Sample: PBMCs or T cells enriched from blood (not recorded which). The DNA reads TGCGCCAGCAGCTTGGAGGACAGGTCCTATGGCTACACCTTC. Its product reads: CASSLEDRSYGYTF.